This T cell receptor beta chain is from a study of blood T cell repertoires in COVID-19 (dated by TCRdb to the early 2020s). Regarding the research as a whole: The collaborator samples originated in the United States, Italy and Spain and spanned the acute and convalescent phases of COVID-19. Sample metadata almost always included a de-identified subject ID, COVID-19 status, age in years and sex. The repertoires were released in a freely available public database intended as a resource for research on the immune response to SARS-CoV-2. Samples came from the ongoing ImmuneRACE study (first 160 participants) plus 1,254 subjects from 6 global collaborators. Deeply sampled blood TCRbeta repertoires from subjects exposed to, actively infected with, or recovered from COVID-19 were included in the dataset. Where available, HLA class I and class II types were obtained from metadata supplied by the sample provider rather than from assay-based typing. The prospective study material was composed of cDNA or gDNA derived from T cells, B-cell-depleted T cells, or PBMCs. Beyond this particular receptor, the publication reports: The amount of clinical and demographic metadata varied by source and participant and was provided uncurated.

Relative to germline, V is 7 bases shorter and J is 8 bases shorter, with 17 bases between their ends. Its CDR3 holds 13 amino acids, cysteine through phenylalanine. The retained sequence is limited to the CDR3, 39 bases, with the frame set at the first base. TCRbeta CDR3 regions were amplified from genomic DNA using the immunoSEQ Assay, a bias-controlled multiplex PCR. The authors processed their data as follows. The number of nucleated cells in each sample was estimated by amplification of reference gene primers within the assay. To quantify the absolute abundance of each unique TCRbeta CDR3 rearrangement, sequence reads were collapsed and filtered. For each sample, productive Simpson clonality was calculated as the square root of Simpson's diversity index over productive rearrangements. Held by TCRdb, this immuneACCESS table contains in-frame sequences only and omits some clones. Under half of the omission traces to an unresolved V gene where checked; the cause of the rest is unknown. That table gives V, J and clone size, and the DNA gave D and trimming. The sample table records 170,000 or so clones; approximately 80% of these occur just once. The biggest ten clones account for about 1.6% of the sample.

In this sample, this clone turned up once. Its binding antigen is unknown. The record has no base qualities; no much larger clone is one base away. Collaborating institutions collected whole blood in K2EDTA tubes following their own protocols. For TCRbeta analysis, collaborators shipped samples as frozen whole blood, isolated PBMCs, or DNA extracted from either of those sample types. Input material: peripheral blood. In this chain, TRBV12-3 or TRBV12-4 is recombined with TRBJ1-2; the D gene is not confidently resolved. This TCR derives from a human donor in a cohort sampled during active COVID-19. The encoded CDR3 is CASTDAVTGGYTF. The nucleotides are TGTGCCAGCACCGACGCAGTAACGGGAGGCTACACCTTC.